The sequence of this T cell receptor (beta chain) was determined in a study of blood T cell repertoires in COVID-19. Across the study: Samples of COVID-19 (acute and convalescent) were obtained from the United States, Italy and Spain. The cDNA or gDNA used as material had been derived from T cells, B-cell-depleted T cells, or PBMCs.

The CDR3 sequence is 13 residues long. Per the germline V gene, CDR1 is SGDLS and CDR2 is YYNGEE. Between the trimmed V and J ends, which lost 3 bases and 3 bases, there was a span of 9 bases. This clone was counted a few times. The sample has other DNA sequences that encode this CDR3 too. The repertoire was sequenced with immunoSEQ multiplex PCR; TCRdb's copy has only in-frame clones and lacks some. This table has tens of thousands of clones, roughly three quarters appearing once. The V call is TRBV9, the J call TRBJ1-2; D is perhaps TRBD1 (5 bases). Sequencing was carried out using peripheral blood. The sequence derives from a man aged 70-80 years with active or convalescent COVID-19. The CDR3 region is CASSATGDYGYTF. The DNA of the CDR3 is TGTGCCAGCAGCGCAACGGGGGACTATGGCTACACCTTC.